Listed below are T cell receptor beta chains from one sample, sequenced in a study of molecular identifiers for immune sequencing clone quantification. TCRdb redid the calling of the PCR reads with MiXCR, one entry per CDR3 protein. The data contain 490,000 or so distinct CDR3 sequences, 25% of them singletons. Source material: naive CD8+ T cells from blood, with Jurkat cell RNA spiked in. Receptors originate from a human donor in good health. Some libraries in this study had Jurkat cell RNA spiked in. Both conserved end residues are part of each CDR3. The D gene is left open where the match is weak. Only some rows state a clone size, as once, few, many or a class for expanded clones.

J: TRBJ2-2
D: NA
V: TRBV5-1
size: NA
DNA: TGCGCCAGCAGCACAAAACCCGGGGAGCTGTTTTTT
CDR3: CASSTKPGELFF

J: TRBJ2-7
D: TRBD1
V: TRBV7-2
size: many
DNA: TGTGCCAGCAGCGGTTACAGGGGCAACGAGCAGTACTTC
CDR3: CASSGYRGNEQYF

J: TRBJ2-7
D: TRBD2
V: TRBV5-6
size: NA
DNA: TGTGCCGGCAGCTTGTCCTACCTAGCGGAACTACCCTACGAGCAGTACTTC
CDR3: CAGSLSYLAELPYEQYF

J: TRBJ2-5
D: TRBD2
V: TRBV2
size: NA
DNA: TGTGCCAGCAGTGAACCGGGGACTAGCGGATCGGAGACCCAGTACTTC
CDR3: CASSEPGTSGSETQYF

J: TRBJ1-6
D: NA
V: TRBV9
size: few
DNA: TGTGCCAGCAGCGAGGGAGGAGCGGTTAACTCACCCCTCCACTTT
CDR3: CASSEGGAVNSPLHF

J: TRBJ2-6
D: NA
V: TRBV12-3/TRBV12-4
size: NA
DNA: TGTGCCAGCAGTTTCAGCTCTGGGCCCAACGTCCTGACTTTC
CDR3: CASSFSSGPNVLTF

J: TRBJ1-2
D: NA
V: TRBV5-1
size: many
DNA: TGCGCCAGCAGCTTGGACGGAGACACTAACTATGGCTACACCTTC
CDR3: CASSLDGDTNYGYTF

J: TRBJ2-6
D: NA
V: TRBV6-5
size: NA
DNA: TGTGCCAGCGGGGACTCTGGGGCCAACGTCCTGACTTTC
CDR3: CASGDSGANVLTF

J: TRBJ1-1
D: NA
V: TRBV6-6
size: few
DNA: TGTGCCAGCACGTGGAGGTCTTCTGAAGCTTTCTTT
CDR3: CASTWRSSEAFF

J: TRBJ1-4
D: TRBD1
V: TRBV29-1
size: many
DNA: TGCAGCGTTTCCACAGGGGAGTGGGAAAAACTGTTTTTT
CDR3: CSVSTGEWEKLFF

J: TRBJ2-7
D: NA
V: TRBV20-1
size: NA
DNA: TGCAGTGCCCAGGGTTGGGAGAGCTCCTACGAGCAGTACTTC
CDR3: CSAQGWESSYEQYF

J: TRBJ2-7
D: TRBD1
V: TRBV20-1
size: few
DNA: TGCAGTGCTAGCGACCGGGACAGGGGTTACGAGCAGTACTTC
CDR3: CSASDRDRGYEQYF

J: TRBJ2-7
D: NA
V: TRBV13
size: NA
DNA: TGTGCCAGCAGCTTAGACGGCAGCCACTACGAGCAGTACTTC
CDR3: CASSLDGSHYEQYF

J: TRBJ1-5
D: NA
V: TRBV5-6
size: NA
DNA: TGTGCCAGCAGCTTCGGGTTTCCCGAAAGCAATCAGCCCCAGCATTTT
CDR3: CASSFGFPESNQPQHF

J: TRBJ1-4
D: NA
V: TRBV29-1
size: many
DNA: TGCAGCGTTGGGGCTGGGCCTGAAAAACTGTTTTTT
CDR3: CSVGAGPEKLFF

J: TRBJ1-5
D: NA
V: TRBV19
size: few
DNA: TGTGCCAGTAGTATAGGCATTAGGGGAAGCGGCCAGCCCCAGCATTTT
CDR3: CASSIGIRGSGQPQHF

J: TRBJ2-1
D: TRBD2
V: TRBV6-2/TRBV6-3
size: NA
DNA: TGTGCCAGCAGTGAGGCGGGGGGCTCCCACAATGAGCAGTTCTTC
CDR3: CASSEAGGSHNEQFF

J: TRBJ1-2
D: NA
V: TRBV6-5
size: NA
DNA: TGTGCCAGCATCGATCTGGCAGGTGACTATGGCTACACCTTC
CDR3: CASIDLAGDYGYTF

J: TRBJ2-3
D: NA
V: TRBV4-3
size: NA
DNA: TGCGCCAGCAGCCAAATATGGGGGGGGGGGCCAGATACGCAGTATTTT
CDR3: CASSQIWGGGPDTQYF

J: TRBJ2-5
D: TRBD1
V: TRBV9
size: few
DNA: TGTGCCAGCAGCGTAGATGTTGGGACAGGGGCGCAAGAGACCCAGTACTTC
CDR3: CASSVDVGTGAQETQYF

J: TRBJ2-3
D: NA
V: TRBV28
size: NA
DNA: TGTGCCAGCAGCATCCATGACACAGATACGCAGTATTTT
CDR3: CASSIHDTDTQYF

J: TRBJ2-4
D: NA
V: TRBV20-1
size: few
DNA: TGCAGTGCCAGGGCCTTAGTGGGAGAGGCCATTCAGTACTTC
CDR3: CSARALVGEAIQYF

J: TRBJ1-2
D: NA
V: TRBV20-1
size: NA
DNA: TGCAGTGCTAGAGATAGTTACACTAACTATGGCTACACCTTC
CDR3: CSARDSYTNYGYTF

J: TRBJ2-7
D: NA
V: TRBV4-3
size: many
DNA: TGCGCCAGCAGCCTAAGTCGTCTCTTCGACGAGCAGTACTTC
CDR3: CASSLSRLFDEQYF

J: TRBJ1-4
D: TRBD1
V: TRBV27
size: few
DNA: TGTGCCAGCACCCGGACAGGGCGTTCTAATGAAAAACTGTTTTTT
CDR3: CASTRTGRSNEKLFF

J: TRBJ2-7
D: NA
V: TRBV4-3
size: NA
DNA: TGCGCCAGCAGCCAGGGGGCGGGGGCCAACGTCGAGCAGTACTTC
CDR3: CASSQGAGANVEQYF

J: TRBJ1-2
D: NA
V: TRBV4-3
size: NA
DNA: TGCGCCAGCAGCCAAGAGTACTCAGTTAACTATGGCTACACCTTC
CDR3: CASSQEYSVNYGYTF

J: TRBJ2-1
D: TRBD1
V: TRBV11-2
size: NA
DNA: TGTGCCAGCAACTCCAGGGGGCCGTTCCTCTACAATGAGCAGTTCTTC
CDR3: CASNSRGPFLYNEQFF

J: TRBJ2-3
D: TRBD2
V: TRBV11-2
size: NA
DNA: TGTGCCCGCAGCCCCTCGGGCGGGGGGTTCACAGATACGCAGTATTTT
CDR3: CARSPSGGGFTDTQYF

J: TRBJ2-5
D: NA
V: TRBV30
size: NA
DNA: TGTGCCTGGAGTGAGGACACCCAGGGGGAGACCCAGTACTTC
CDR3: CAWSEDTQGETQYF

J: TRBJ1-6
D: NA
V: TRBV20-1
size: NA
DNA: TGCAGTGCTAGAGACCCGGACCTTCTCTTTGGGAATTCACCCCTCCACTTT
CDR3: CSARDPDLLFGNSPLHF

J: TRBJ2-7
D: NA
V: TRBV4-1
size: NA
DNA: TGCGCCAGCAGCGCCGTTTTGGGGGAACCCTACGAGCAGTACTTC
CDR3: CASSAVLGEPYEQYF

J: TRBJ2-4
D: TRBD2
V: TRBV7-9
size: NA
DNA: TGTGCCAGCAGACCCCTAGCGGGAGGGCCAGTAGCCAAAAACATTCAGTACTTC
CDR3: CASRPLAGGPVAKNIQYF